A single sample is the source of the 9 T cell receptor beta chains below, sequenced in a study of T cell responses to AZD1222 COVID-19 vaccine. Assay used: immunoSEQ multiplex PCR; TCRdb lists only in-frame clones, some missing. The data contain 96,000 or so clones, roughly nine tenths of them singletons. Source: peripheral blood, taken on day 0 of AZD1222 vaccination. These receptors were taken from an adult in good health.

Here the CDR3 reads CARLSGLDTIYF. CDR3 DNA: TGTGCCAGACTCTCGGGTCTCGACACCATATATTTT. This chain links TRBV5-3 with TRBJ1-3; D uncertain. TRBV5-3 belongs to the ORF category, with a function that is uncertain. CDR3 length: 12 residues. With 7 bases removed from V and 8 bases from J, the gap between germline ends came to 13 bases.

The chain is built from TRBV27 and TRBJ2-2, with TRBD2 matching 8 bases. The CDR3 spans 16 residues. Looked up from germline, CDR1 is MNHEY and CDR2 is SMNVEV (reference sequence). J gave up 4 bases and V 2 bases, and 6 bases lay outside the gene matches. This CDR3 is CASSLRGGLTTGELFF. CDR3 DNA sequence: TGTGCCAGCAGTTTACGGGGGGGGCTAACCACCGGGGAGCTGTTTTTT.

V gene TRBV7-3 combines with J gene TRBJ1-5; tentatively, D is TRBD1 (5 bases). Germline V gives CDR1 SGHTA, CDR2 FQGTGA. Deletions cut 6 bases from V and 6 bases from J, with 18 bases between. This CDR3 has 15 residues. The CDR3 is CASSPHGGSGQPQHF. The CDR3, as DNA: TGTGCCAGCAGTCCTCATGGGGGATCAGGTCAGCCCCAGCATTTT.

Written as DNA, the CDR3 is TGTGCCAGCAGCATACTCAGACAGCCGAATGAAAAACTGTTTTTT. Amino acids: CASSILRQPNEKLFF. The chain recombines TRBV11-2 with TRBJ1-4; tentative D call: TRBD1 (5 bases). CDR1 is SGHAT, CDR2 FQNNGV, per germline. The CDR3 consists of 15 residues. V lost 5 bases to trimming and J lost 5 bases, with 15 bases between them.

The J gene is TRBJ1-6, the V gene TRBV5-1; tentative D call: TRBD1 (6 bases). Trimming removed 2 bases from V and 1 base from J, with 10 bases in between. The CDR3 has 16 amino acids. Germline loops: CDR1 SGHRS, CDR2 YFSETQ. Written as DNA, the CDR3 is TGCGCCAGCAGCTTAACAGGGTTTTCCTATAATTCACCCCTCCACTTT. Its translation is CASSLTGFSYNSPLHF.

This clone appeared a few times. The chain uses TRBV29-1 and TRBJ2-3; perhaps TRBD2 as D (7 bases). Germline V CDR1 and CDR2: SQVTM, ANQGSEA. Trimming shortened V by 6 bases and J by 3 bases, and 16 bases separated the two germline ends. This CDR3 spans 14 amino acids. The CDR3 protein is CSVAGAGWTDTQYF. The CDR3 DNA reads TGCAGCGTCGCGGGGGCCGGGTGGACAGATACGCAGTATTTT.

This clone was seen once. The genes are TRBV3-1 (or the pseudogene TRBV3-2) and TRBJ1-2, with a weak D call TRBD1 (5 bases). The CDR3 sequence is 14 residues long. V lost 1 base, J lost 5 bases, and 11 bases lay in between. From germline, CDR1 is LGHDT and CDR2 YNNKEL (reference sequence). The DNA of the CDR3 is TGTGCCAGCAGCCAAGTGCACGGGGGGTATGGCTACACCTTC. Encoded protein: CASSQVHGGYGYTF.

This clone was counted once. CDR3 protein: CASSVGSGNTIYF. DNA for the CDR3: TGTGCCAGCAGTGTAGGGTCTGGAAACACCATATATTTT. The chain carries TRBV7-2 and TRBJ1-3; D unresolved. Germline V lookup: CDR1 SGHTA, CDR2 FQGNSA. The germline V and J ends were trimmed by 6 bases and 1 base, with 7 bases remaining between them. The CDR3 has 13 residues.

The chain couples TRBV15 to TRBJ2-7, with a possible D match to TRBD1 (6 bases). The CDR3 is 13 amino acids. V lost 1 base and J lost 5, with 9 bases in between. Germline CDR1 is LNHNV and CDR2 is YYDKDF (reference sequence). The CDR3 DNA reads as TGTGCCACCAGCAGAGCGGACAGAGACGAGCAGTACTTC. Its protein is CATSRADRDEQYF.